The T cell receptor (beta chain) under discussion was sequenced for a study of blood T cell repertoires in COVID-19. Background on the study: From the United States, Italy and Spain came samples of acute and convalescent COVID-19. Nucleic acid was either cDNA or gDNA, and it came from T cells, B-cell-depleted T cells, or PBMCs.

As processed by the authors: For nucleated cells, counts were estimated from reference gene primer amplification. Sequencing was performed with immunoSEQ multiplex PCR; in TCRdb, only in-frame clones are kept and a portion is missing. The DNA was the basis for D and trimming; V, J and clone size are from that table. Here the sample spans about 87,000 clones, around 90% being singletons. Germline lookup yields CDR1 MNHNY and CDR2 SVGAGI (reference sequence). The CDR3 has 13 amino acids. Unmatched junction bases numbered 1, after V lost 5 bases and J lost 6 bases. The chain uses TRBV6-6 and TRBJ2-1; 10 bases match TRBD2. The sample comprised peripheral blood. The receptor comes from a man between 35 and 55 years old with acute or convalescent COVID-19. This chain's CDR3 is CASSPSGGNEQFF. DNA for the CDR3: TGTGCCAGCAGTCCTAGCGGGGGCAATGAGCAGTTCTTC.